The 16 T cell receptor beta chains given below trace back to one sample, sequenced in a study of cytomegalovirus exposure and HLA in healthy donors (TCRdb year 2017). Library preparation used the immunoSEQ multiplex PCR assay. The multiplex PCR relied on a mix of 60 forward primers for TCR Vbeta segments and 13 reverse primers for TCR Jbeta segments. TCRdb carries this immuneACCESS record with in-frame sequences only. Its versions omit some clonotypes, under half of them owing to an unresolved V gene in the studies checked, with the rest unexplained. The sample table gives 200,000 or so clones. The ten largest clones add up to roughly 0.74% of the sample. Sequenced: PBMCs. These receptors were obtained from a boy between 5 and 17 years old in good health and CMV-seronegative.

The rearrangement uses TRBV7-2 and TRBJ1-1; D is possibly TRBD1 (5 bases). CDR3 length: 14 amino acids. Germline CDR1 and CDR2: SGHTA and FQGNSA. With 5 bases removed from V and 5 bases from J, the gap between germline ends came to 15 bases. CDR3 DNA sequence: TGTGCCAGCAGCACTCGGGACGGGGGGACTGAAGCTTTCTTT. This encodes CASSTRDGGTEAFF.

This chain joins TRBV2 and TRBJ2-7; TRBD1 agrees at 9 bases. The germline CDR1 and CDR2 sequences are SNHLY and FYNNEI. V was pared by 7 bases and J by 1 base, with 11 bases of the junction left unmatched. This CDR3 is 16 amino acids long. The CDR3 bases are TGTGCCAGCAATTCGGCGGTAGGACAGGGGTCCTACGAGCAGTACTTC. It specifies CASNSAVGQGSYEQYF.

The genes are TRBV29-1 and TRBJ2-1, with TRBD2 as a possible D gene (5 bases). Germline CDR1 and CDR2: SQVTM and ANQGSEA. This CDR3 region has 13 residues. Trimming removed 8 bases at V and 6 bases at J, with 17 bases between. The CDR3 nucleotides read TGCAGCTTGGCGGGTGGTGAAAGCAATGAGCAGTTCTTC. Encoded protein: CSLAGGESNEQFF.

The J gene is TRBJ1-5, the V gene TRBV10-1, with TRBD1 matching over 7 bases. Trimming took 6 bases from V and 6 from J; bases not matched to a gene: 11. Germline loops: CDR1 WNHNN, CDR2 SYGVQD (reference sequence). The CDR3 consists of 15 residues. Written as DNA, the CDR3 is TGCGCCAGCAGGACAGGGTTTTTGTGGGGTCAGCCCCAGCATTTT. Protein: CASRTGFLWGQPQHF.

The V call is TRBV5-4, the J call TRBJ2-7; D might be TRBD1 (5 bases). CDR1 and CDR2 from the germline V gene are SGHNT and YYREEE (reference sequence). This CDR3 contains 15 residues. Trimming stripped 4 bases from V and 6 bases from J, with 20 bases between. CDR3 region: CASSLSSGIAFEQYF. The CDR3 DNA reads as TGTGCCAGCAGCCTATCCTCAGGGATAGCATTCGAGCAGTACTTC.

The chain combines TRBV7-8 with TRBJ1-6, with D perhaps TRBD1 (6 bases). CDR1 is SGHVS and CDR2 is FQNEAQ in the germline V gene. The CDR3 contains 16 residues. V lost 5 bases to trimming and J lost 3 bases, with 14 bases between them. The CDR3 region is CASSTYRDIYNSPLHF. CDR3 in DNA: TGTGCCAGCAGCACTTACCGGGACATCTATAATTCACCCCTCCACTTT. Based on the CDR3 plus reference TRBV7-8 and TRBJ1-6, the full variable domain is GAGVSQSPRYKVAKRGQDVALRCDPISGHVSLFWYQQALGQGPEFLTYFQNEAQLDKSGLPSDRFFAERPEGSVSTLKIQRTQQEDSAVYLCASSTYRDIYNSPLHFGNGTRLTVT.

The chain links TRBV13 to TRBJ2-1; D is perhaps TRBD1 (6 bases). The CDR3 has 13 amino acids. The V gene's germline CDR1 is PRHDT and CDR2 FYEKMQ (reference sequence). V dropped 5 bases and J dropped 3 bases, with 8 bases sitting between them. CDR3 in amino acids: CASSQDSYNEQFF. The CDR3 DNA follows: TGTGCCAGCAGCCAGGACAGCTACAATGAGCAGTTCTTC.

V gene TRBV6-5 combines with J gene TRBJ1-2; tentatively, D is TRBD1 (6 bases). V lost 11 bases to trimming and J lost 6 bases, with 16 bases between them. This CDR3 has 12 amino acids. Germline loops: CDR1 MNHEY, CDR2 SVGAGI. CDR3 amino acids: CAAGERANGYTF. CDR3 nucleotide sequence: TGTGCCGCAGGGGAAAGGGCAAATGGCTACACCTTC.

The chain recombines TRBV6-5 with TRBJ2-7; 7 nucleotides match TRBD1. With 5 bases clipped from V and 4 bases from J, the junction kept 8 bases outside the gene matches. This CDR3 spans 14 amino acids. The germline V gene encodes CDR1 MNHEY and CDR2 SVGAGI. The CDR3 loop reads CASSATGDTYEQYF. The CDR3 nucleotides read TGTGCCAGCAGTGCCACAGGGGATACATACGAGCAGTACTTC.

The genes are TRBV7-6 and TRBJ2-3; D is uncertain. CDR1 is SGHVS and CDR2 is FNYEAQ in the germline V gene. V dropped 4 bases and J dropped 4 bases, with 12 bases sitting between them. The CDR3 spans 14 residues. The CDR3 nucleotides read TGTGCCAGCAGCTCACTCCTAGATGCAGATACGCAGTATTTT. Encoded protein: CASSSLLDADTQYF.

The rearrangement links TRBV12-2 to TRBJ1-2; the table names TRBD1, a call not compared with the DNA. TRBV12-2 is listed as a pseudogene. The CDR3 has 17 residues. CDR3 DNA sequence: TGTGCAAGTCGCTTACCACACCCGGCTGGTGGACACGATGGCTACACCTTC. It is translated as CASRLPHPAGGHDGYTF.

The chain uses TRBV7-6 and TRBJ2-3; D is ambiguous. Germline V lookup: CDR1 SGHVS, CDR2 FNYEAQ. V shed 10 bases and J shed 2 bases, with 22 bases lying between them. This CDR3 spans 16 amino acids. The CDR3 bases are TGTGCCACCTCGAAAGGAGACCGACTTTCCACAGATACGCAGTATTTT. This sequence encodes CATSKGDRLSTDTQYF.

This chain links TRBV10-3 with TRBJ2-6; tentatively, D is TRBD1 (5 bases). Trimming pared 2 bases from V and 0 bases from J, leaving 5 bases between. There are 15 residues in the CDR3. Germline CDR1 reads ENHRY; CDR2 reads SYGVKD. The CDR3 DNA reads as TGTGCCATCAGTGAGGGGGCCTCTGGGGCCAACGTCCTGACTTTC. Protein product: CAISEGASGANVLTF.

This sequence joins TRBV5-1 and TRBJ1-1; TRBD1 aligns across 10 bases. There are 19 residues in the CDR3. Germline trimming cut 2 bases from V and 1 base from J; bases unmatched to any gene: 14. In germline, CDR1 is SGHRS, CDR2 YFSETQ. CDR3 loop: CASSLSPGTGVWRNTEAFF. CDR3 in DNA: TGCGCCAGCAGCTTAAGCCCCGGGACAGGGGTTTGGAGGAACACTGAAGCTTTCTTT.

This chain uses TRBV20-1 with TRBJ1-2, with TRBD1 identical over 7 bases. This CDR3 is 9 amino acids long. Germline V lookup: CDR1 DFQATT, CDR2 SNEGSKA (reference sequence). The chain's CDR3 is CRTGHSDTF. Here the CDR3 DNA reads TGCAGGACAGGGCATTCCGACACCTTC.

The chain combines TRBV6-6 with TRBJ1-1, with TRBD1 matching over 9 bases. Germline V CDR1 and CDR2: MNHNY, SVGAGI (reference sequence). Trimming cost V 7 bases and J 4 bases; bases outside gene matches: 7. This CDR3 region has 14 residues. CDR3 sequence reads: CASTRQGVATEAFF. In nucleotides, the CDR3 is TGTGCCAGCACCCGACAGGGGGTGGCCACTGAAGCTTTCTTT.